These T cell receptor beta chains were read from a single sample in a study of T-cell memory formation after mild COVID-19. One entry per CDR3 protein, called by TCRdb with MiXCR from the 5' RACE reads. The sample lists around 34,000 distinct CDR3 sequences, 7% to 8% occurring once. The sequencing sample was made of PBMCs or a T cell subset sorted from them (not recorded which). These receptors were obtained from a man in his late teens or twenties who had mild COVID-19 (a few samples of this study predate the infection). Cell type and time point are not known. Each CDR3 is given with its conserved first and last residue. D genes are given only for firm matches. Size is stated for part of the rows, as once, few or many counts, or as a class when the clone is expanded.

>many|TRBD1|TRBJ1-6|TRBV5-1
CASSRDREVFYNSPLHF
TGCGCCAGCAGTCGGGACAGGGAAGTTTTCTATAATTCACCCCTCCACTTT
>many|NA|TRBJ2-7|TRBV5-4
CASSFVTRDEQYF
TGTGCCAGCAGTTTTGTTACGCGGGATGAGCAGTACTTC
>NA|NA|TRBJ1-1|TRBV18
CASSPQDIREAFF
TGTGCCAGCTCACCACAAGATATAAGGGAAGCTTTCTTT
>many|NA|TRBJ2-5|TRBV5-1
CASSLAGTPNGETQYF
TGCGCCAGCAGCTTGGCCGGGACTCCCAACGGTGAGACCCAGTACTTC
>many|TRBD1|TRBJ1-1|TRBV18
CASSPQTGQGAGTEAFF
TGTGCCAGCTCACCACAGACGGGACAGGGGGCGGGCACTGAAGCTTTCTTT
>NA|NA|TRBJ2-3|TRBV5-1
CASSLGFAGTDTQYF
TGCGCCAGCAGCTTGGGATTTGCGGGTACAGATACGCAGTATTTT
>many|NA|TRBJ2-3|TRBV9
CASSVDENPNTDTQYF
TGTGCCAGCAGCGTAGATGAGAACCCTAACACAGATACGCAGTATTTT
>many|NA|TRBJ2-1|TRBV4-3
CASSPFSDPTYNEQFF
TGCGCCAGCAGCCCATTCTCGGACCCCACATACAATGAGCAGTTCTTC
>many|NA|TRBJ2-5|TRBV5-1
CASSLTGEQETQYF
TGCGCCAGCAGCTTAACGGGGGAACAAGAGACCCAGTACTTC
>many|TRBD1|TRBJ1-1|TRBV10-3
CAISVNPGQGANTEAFF
TGTGCCATCAGTGTAAATCCGGGACAGGGAGCGAACACTGAAGCTTTCTTT
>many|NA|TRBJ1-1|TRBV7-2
CASSPQGIGTEAFF
TGTGCCAGCAGCCCACAGGGTATCGGCACTGAAGCTTTCTTT
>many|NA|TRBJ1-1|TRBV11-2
CASSSAAYNQKAFF
TGTGCCAGCAGCTCGGCGGCCTATAACCAGAAAGCTTTCTTT
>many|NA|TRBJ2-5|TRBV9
CASSDSGVQETQYF
TGTGCCAGCAGCGATTCGGGGGTCCAAGAGACCCAGTACTTC
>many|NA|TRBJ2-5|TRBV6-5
CASSYSIGGETQYF
TGTGCCAGCAGTTACTCGATAGGGGGAGAGACCCAGTACTTC
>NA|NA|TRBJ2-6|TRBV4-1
CASSHDGGSGANVLTF
TGCGCCAGCAGCCACGATGGGGGCTCTGGGGCCAACGTCCTGACTTTC
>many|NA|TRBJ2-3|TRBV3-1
CASSPMTATDTQYF
TGTGCCAGCAGCCCAATGACAGCCACAGATACGCAGTATTTT
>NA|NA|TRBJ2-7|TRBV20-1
CSARDGDYEQYF
TGCAGTGCTAGAGACGGGGACTACGAGCAGTACTTC
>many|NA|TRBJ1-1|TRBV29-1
CSVEKPENTEAFF
TGCAGCGTTGAAAAACCGGAGAACACTGAAGCTTTCTTT
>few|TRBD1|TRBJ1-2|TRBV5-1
CASSRDRVDYGYTF
TGCGCCAGCAGCAGAGACAGGGTAGACTATGGCTACACCTTC
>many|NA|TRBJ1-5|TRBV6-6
CASSYSKTESNQPQHF
TGTGCCAGCAGTTACTCGAAGACCGAGAGCAATCAGCCCCAGCATTTT
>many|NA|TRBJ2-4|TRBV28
CASSFSPPGAKNIQYF
TGTGCCAGCAGTTTTAGCCCCCCTGGGGCCAAAAACATTCAGTACTTC
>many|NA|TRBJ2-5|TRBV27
CASGPGGGETQYF
TGTGCCAGCGGGCCTGGGGGTGGGGAGACCCAGTACTTC
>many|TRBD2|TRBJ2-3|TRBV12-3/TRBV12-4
CASSSRTSGGRGTQYF
TGTGCCAGCAGCTCCCGGACTAGCGGGGGGCGGGGTACGCAGTATTTT
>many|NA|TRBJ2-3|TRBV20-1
CSVPTGGTDTQYF
TGCAGTGTCCCGACAGGTGGCACAGATACGCAGTATTTT
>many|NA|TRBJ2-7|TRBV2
CASSGQGYEQYF
TGTGCCAGCAGTGGTCAGGGCTACGAGCAGTACTTC
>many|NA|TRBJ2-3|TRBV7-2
CASSPRLGDTQYF
TGTGCCAGCAGCCCCAGGCTAGGGGATACGCAGTATTTT
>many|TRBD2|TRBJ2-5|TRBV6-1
CASSETAGGPETQYF
TGTGCCAGCAGTGAAACGGCGGGGGGGCCTGAGACCCAGTACTTC
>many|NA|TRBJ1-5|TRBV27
CASSLGVPEPQHF
TGTGCCAGCAGTTTAGGTGTTCCAGAGCCCCAGCATTTT
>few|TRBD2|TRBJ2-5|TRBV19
CASGTSFYQETQYF
TGTGCCAGTGGGACTAGCTTCTACCAAGAGACCCAGTACTTC
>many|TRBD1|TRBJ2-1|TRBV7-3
CASSRGRGQGDGEQFF
TGTGCCAGCAGCAGAGGGCGGGGACAGGGTGACGGGGAGCAGTTCTTC
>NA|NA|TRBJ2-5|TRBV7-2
CASSARGAQTQYF
TGTGCCAGCAGCGCGCGGGGCGCGCAGACCCAGTACTTC
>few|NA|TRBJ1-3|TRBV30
CAWDRDSGNTIYF
TGTGCCTGGGACCGGGACTCTGGAAACACCATATATTTT
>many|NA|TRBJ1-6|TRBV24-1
CATRQGGSPLHF
TGTGCCACCAGACAGGGAGGCTCACCCCTCCACTTT
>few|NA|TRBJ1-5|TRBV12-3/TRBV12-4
CASSPINQPQHF
TGTGCCAGCAGCCCGATTAATCAGCCCCAGCATTTT
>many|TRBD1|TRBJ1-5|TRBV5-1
CASRTDREAQPQHF
TGCGCCAGCAGAACCGACAGGGAGGCTCAGCCCCAGCATTTT
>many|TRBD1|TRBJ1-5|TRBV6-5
CASRRSTGSNQPQHF
TGTGCCAGCAGGAGATCGACAGGGTCAAATCAGCCCCAGCATTTT
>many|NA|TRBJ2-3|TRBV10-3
CAIKGTQGDTQYF
TGTGCCATCAAGGGCACCCAAGGAGATACGCAGTATTTT
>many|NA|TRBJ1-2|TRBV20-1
CSARVTSGGYTF
TGCAGTGCTAGAGTAACCTCGGGCGGCTACACCTTC
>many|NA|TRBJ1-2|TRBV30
CAWSVHGYGYTF
TGTGCCTGGAGTGTACACGGTTATGGCTACACCTTC
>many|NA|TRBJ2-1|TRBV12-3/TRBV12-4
CASSFGDVEQFF
TGTGCCAGCAGTTTTGGGGACGTAGAGCAGTTCTTC
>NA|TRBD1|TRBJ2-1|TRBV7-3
CASSLKDRGFNEQFF
TGTGCCAGCAGCTTAAAGGACAGGGGTTTCAATGAGCAGTTCTTC
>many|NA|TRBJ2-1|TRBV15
CATSRDRGFEQFF
TGTGCCACCAGCAGAGATCGGGGGTTTGAGCAGTTCTTC
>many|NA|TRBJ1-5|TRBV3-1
CASSQEPPANQPQHF
TGTGCCAGCAGCCAAGAACCCCCTGCTAATCAGCCCCAGCATTTT
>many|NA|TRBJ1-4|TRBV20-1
CSAVGYEKLFF
TGCAGTGCCGTGGGGTACGAAAAACTGTTTTTT
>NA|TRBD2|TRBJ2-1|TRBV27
CASSLGGGAGNEQFF
TGTGCCAGCAGTTTAGGCGGGGGGGCAGGCAATGAGCAGTTCTTC
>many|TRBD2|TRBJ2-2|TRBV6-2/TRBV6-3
CASSWGGSGELFF
TGTGCCAGCAGTTGGGGGGGATCCGGGGAGCTGTTTTTT
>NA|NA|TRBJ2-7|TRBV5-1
CASSSGGGTCEQHF
TGCGCCAGCAGCTCTGGGGGCGGGACCTGCGAGCAGCACTTC
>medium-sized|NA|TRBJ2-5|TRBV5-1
CASSLYGGQETQYF
TGCGCCAGCAGCTTGTATGGGGGTCAAGAGACCCAGTACTTC